The 11 T cell receptor beta chains presented below share a single source sample, sequenced in a study of blood T cells in healthy people across ages. For the second PCR, which ran for about 6 to 11 cycles, a sample-barcoded 5' primer and a J-beta primer mix were used. MiXCR, run by TCRdb on the 5' RACE reads, gives a single entry per CDR3 protein. The sample carries 600,000 to 850,000 distinct CDR3 sequences, roughly 25% recorded once. In addition, the sample was reused for a study of T cells of mothers and their children.

Input material: blood. The receptors were gathered from a boy aged 5-17 years in good health.

This clonotype was observed a few times. The chain employs TRBV7-9 and TRBJ1-5, with D unresolved. Germline CDR1 and CDR2: SEHNR and FQNEAQ (reference sequence). Trimming removed 2 bases from V and 7 bases from J, with 9 bases in between. This CDR3 spans 13 amino acids. CDR3: CASSLSPRQPQHF. The CDR3 bases are TGTGCCAGCAGCTTATCTCCCCGGCAGCCCCAGCATTTT. The variable domain in full, with the rest retrieved from reference TRBV7-9 and TRBJ1-5, is DTGVSQNPRHKITKRGQNVTFRCDPISEHNRLYWYRQTLGQGPEFLTYFQNEAQLEKSRLLSDRFSAERPKGSFSTLEIQRTEQGDSAMYLCASSLSPRQPQHFGDGTRLSIL.

This clonotype has only a few counts. CDR3 bases: TGTGCCAGCAGCGGAAGACAACTCGAGCAGTACTTC. This sequence encodes CASSGRQLEQYF. The chain couples TRBV7-9 to TRBJ2-7; D not resolved. V was shortened by 5 bases and J by 6 bases, with 11 bases between the two germline ends. CDR1 and CDR2 (germline): SEHNR, FQNEAQ (reference sequence). The CDR3 has 12 amino acids.

The V gene is TRBV7-3, the J gene TRBJ2-5; 11 bases map to TRBD2. TRBJ2-1 explains the end of the DNA better; the J call may be wrong. This CDR3 is built from 16 residues. Germline values: CDR1 SGHTA, CDR2 FQGTGA. The CDR3: CASSSVAGGESDEQFF. The CDR3 nucleotides are TGTGCCAGCAGCTCGGTAGCGGGAGGGGAAAGTGATGAGCAGTTCTTC.

V and J are TRBV6-2 or TRBV6-3 and TRBJ2-7; no firm D call. Germline V gives CDR1 MNHEY, CDR2 SVGEGT. Trimming cost V 3 bases and J 6 bases, with 12 bases left between them. This CDR3 region has 13 residues. The CDR3 bases are TGTGCCAGCAGTTATACCGCCGCCGGCGAGCAGTACTTC. Its translation is CASSYTAAGEQYF.

V and J are TRBV29-1 and TRBJ2-2; 7 bases line up with TRBD1. CDR1 SQVTM and CDR2 ANQGSEA come from the germline V gene. Germline trimming cut 4 bases from V and 4 bases from J; bases unmatched to any gene: 3. This CDR3 is built from 13 residues. This CDR3 reads CSVGDSGTGELFF. For the CDR3, the DNA is TGCAGCGTTGGGGACAGTGGCACCGGGGAGCTGTTTTTT.

The genes are TRBV4-1 and TRBJ1-4, with D uncertain. The CDR3 has 15 amino acids. Germline V lookup: CDR1 MGHRA, CDR2 YSYEKL. The V end was cut by 5 bases, the J end by 8 bases, with 18 bases between. The CDR3 DNA follows: TGCGCCAGCAGCTCTGGGATGTTGGGAGAGGAAAAACTGTTTTTT. Residues: CASSSGMLGEEKLFF.

This sequence joins TRBV25-1 and TRBJ2-5; the D is unclear. Trimming cost V 1 base and J 0 bases, with 18 bases left between them. CDR1 MGHDK and CDR2 SYGVNS come from the germline V gene. The CDR3 spans 18 residues. CDR3: CASSESWAKRPYQETQYF. The CDR3 DNA reads TGTGCCAGCAGTGAATCATGGGCCAAGCGTCCGTACCAAGAGACCCAGTACTTC.

The chain carries TRBV7-2 and TRBJ2-7; D gene unclear. Germline CDR1 is SGHTA and CDR2 is FQGNSA. V gave up 1 base and J gave up 2 bases, with 12 bases separating them. This CDR3 has 15 residues. The CDR3 sequence is CASSLVNLLTYEQYF. The CDR3 DNA sequence: TGTGCCAGCAGCTTAGTGAACCTCCTGACCTACGAGCAGTACTTC.

This chain uses TRBV29-1 with TRBJ2-7; D might be TRBD1 (6 bases). The CDR3 totals 15 residues. The germline V and J ends were trimmed by 1 base and 0 bases, with 13 bases remaining between them. Per germline, CDR1 SQVTM and CDR2 ANQGSEA. DNA of the CDR3: TGCAGCGTTGAAGCGGAAGGGACACTCTCCTACGAGCAGTACTTC. It specifies CSVEAEGTLSYEQYF.

This chain uses TRBV9 with TRBJ2-5; TRBD2 agrees at 9 bases. J gave up 6 bases and V 0 bases, and 15 bases lay outside the gene matches. This CDR3 spans 18 amino acids. The V gene's germline CDR1 is SGDLS and CDR2 YYNGEE. This CDR3 is CASSVARKAGGRLKTQYF. The CDR3 DNA follows: TGTGCCAGCAGCGTAGCCCGCAAGGCGGGGGGGCGTCTAAAGACCCAGTACTTC.

The genes are TRBV7-2 and TRBJ1-2; the D gene is possibly TRBD1 (6 bases). Trimming left V 3 bases short and J 4 bases short, with 15 bases between. The CDR3 has 15 residues. The germline gives CDR1 SGHTA, CDR2 FQGNSA. CDR3 bases: TGTGCCAGCAGCTTCCGACAGGATCTTTTCTATGGCTACACCTTC. It is translated as CASSFRQDLFYGYTF. The variable domain in full, with the rest retrieved from reference TRBV7-2 and TRBJ1-2, is GAGVSQSPSNKVTEKGKDVELRCDPISGHTALYWYRQSLGQGLEFLIYFQGNSAPDKSGLPSDRFSAERTGGSVSTLTIQRTQQEDSAVYLCASSFRQDLFYGYTFGSGTRLTVV.